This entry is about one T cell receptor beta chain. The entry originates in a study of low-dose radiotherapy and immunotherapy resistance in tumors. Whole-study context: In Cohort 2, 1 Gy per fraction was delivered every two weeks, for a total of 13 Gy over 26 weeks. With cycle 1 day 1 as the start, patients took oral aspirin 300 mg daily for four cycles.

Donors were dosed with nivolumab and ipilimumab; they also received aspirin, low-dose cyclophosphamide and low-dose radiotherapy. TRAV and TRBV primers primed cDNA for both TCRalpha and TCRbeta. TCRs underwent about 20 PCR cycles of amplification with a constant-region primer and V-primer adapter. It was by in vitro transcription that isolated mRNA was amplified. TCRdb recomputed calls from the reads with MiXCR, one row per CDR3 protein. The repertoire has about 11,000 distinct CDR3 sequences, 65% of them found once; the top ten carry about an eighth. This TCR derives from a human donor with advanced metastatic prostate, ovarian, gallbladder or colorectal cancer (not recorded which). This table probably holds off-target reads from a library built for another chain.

CDR3 bases: TGTGCCAGCAGGACTAGCGGAGCTAAAAACATTCAGTACTTC. Its protein product is CASRTSGAKNIQYF. The V call is TRBV6-8, the J call TRBJ2-4; 9 nucleotides agree with TRBD2. After removal of 6 bases from V and 4 bases from J, the junction contained 4 bases not matched to a gene. The CDR3 contains 14 residues. Germline CDR1 MNHGY, CDR2 SAAAGT.